Below, one T cell receptor (beta chain) is given with its context. These data belong to a study of T cell changes during pregnancy in multiple sclerosis. Using immunoSEQ multiplex PCR, the repertoire was profiled, and TCRdb retains in-frame clones only, with some absent. Of over 90,000 clones listed, approximately 90% are singletons. The sequencing used peripheral blood, collected before pregnancy. This TCR was sampled from a female donor with multiple sclerosis, enrolled in a pregnancy study.

CDR3 bases: TGTGCCACCGGTCTCGACACCGGGGAGCTGTTTTTT. It yields the protein CATGLDTGELFF. The gene calls are TRBV2 and TRBJ2-2, with no clear D. The CDR3 has 12 amino acids. Germline values: CDR1 SNHLY, CDR2 FYNNEI. Deletions cut 10 bases from V and 3 bases from J, with 9 bases between.